The 17 T cell receptor beta chains below all came from one sample that was sequenced in a study of shared clonotypes between healthy human individuals. Generated by immunoSEQ multiplex PCR, the TCRdb table keeps only in-frame clones and is missing some. The table records approximately 2.1 million clones, 90% to 95% of them present only once. The sample consisted of naive CD4+ T cells from PBMCs. Subset in this sample: CD45RA+ positively selected. Receptors originate from a man aged 18 to 29 in good health. Some clones in this sample may be carry-over from other donors' samples.

This chain uses TRBV10-2 with TRBJ2-5; 9 positions agree with TRBD2. Losses at the gene ends were 6 bases for V and 1 base for J; bases not matched to a gene: 6. This CDR3 contains 15 residues. The germline V gene has CDR1 WSHSY and CDR2 SAAADI. CDR3 region: CASRLAGAGQETQYF. CDR3 DNA: TGCGCCAGCAGATTAGCGGGAGCGGGCCAAGAGACCCAGTACTTC.

V and J are TRBV7-7 and TRBJ2-7; D might be TRBD1 or TRBD2, each matching 5 bases. V lost 2 bases and J 7 bases, leaving 12 bases between the germline ends. Germline V lookup: CDR1 SSHAT, CDR2 FNYEAQ (reference sequence). This CDR3 region has 13 residues. Here the CDR3 reads CASSLFFEGEQYF. CDR3 in DNA: TGTGCCAGCAGCTTATTTTTCGAGGGGGAGCAGTACTTC.

This clone came up once. The sample contains more than one DNA sequence encoding this CDR3. The V gene is TRBV18, the J gene TRBJ2-2; possible D gene TRBD1, 5 bases. The CDR3 consists of 15 residues. V lost 1 base and J 0 bases, leaving 6 bases between the germline ends. Germline V gives CDR1 KGHSH, CDR2 LQKENI. CDR3 in amino acids: CASSPRQTNTGELFF. CDR3 sequence (DNA): TGTGCCAGCTCACCACGACAGACGAACACCGGGGAGCTGTTTTTT.

This sequence joins TRBV10-2 and TRBJ2-1; 7 bases align to TRBD1. With V trimmed by 7 bases and J by 4 bases, 4 bases remained unmatched. This CDR3 comprises 13 residues. Germline assignment: CDR1 WSHSY and CDR2 SAAADI. CDR3 residues: CASTRTGYNEQFF. CDR3 nucleotides: TGCGCCAGCACTAGGACAGGATACAATGAGCAGTTCTTC.

The V call is TRBV7-2, the J call TRBJ2-3; 10 nucleotides agree with TRBD2. Germline V gives CDR1 SGHTA, CDR2 FQGNSA. The V gene end was trimmed by 5 bases and the J gene end by 12 bases; junction bases not matched to a gene: 14. The CDR3 has 15 amino acids. The CDR3 region is CASSPSGRSQIRQYF. The CDR3 nucleotides read TGTGCCAGCAGCCCTAGCGGGAGATCACAGATACGTCAGTATTTT.

The CDR3 DNA sequence: TGCGCCAGCAGCGTGAACCCCTCTGGGGGCTACAATGAGCAGTTCTTC. It is translated as CASSVNPSGGYNEQFF. This chain joins TRBV5-1 and TRBJ2-1; the D gene could be TRBD1 or TRBD2 (5 bases each). Trimming stripped 4 bases from V and 3 bases from J, with 17 bases between. CDR3 length: 16 amino acids. Germline V gives CDR1 SGHRS, CDR2 YFSETQ.

Comments on this clone: Other DNA sequences of this sample code for an identical CDR3. The CDR3: CASSLAGGGETQYF. DNA for the CDR3: TGTGCCAGCAGCTTGGCGGGAGGAGGAGAGACCCAGTACTTC. The chain couples TRBV7-3 to TRBJ2-5; 8 bases match TRBD2. The V segment lost 3 bases and the J segment 4 bases; nucleotides outside the gene matches: 4. The CDR3 runs to 14 residues. Germline CDR1 is SGHTA and CDR2 is FQGTGA.

The rearrangement uses TRBV10-1 and TRBJ2-7; 8 nucleotides line up with TRBD2. V lost 4 bases and J lost 3; bases outside the gene matches: 8. This CDR3 is 15 amino acids long. From germline, CDR1 is WNHNN and CDR2 SYGVQD (reference sequence). The CDR3 spells CASSGGAGDFYEQYF. CDR3 bases: TGCGCCAGCAGTGGGGGAGCGGGAGATTTCTACGAGCAGTACTTC.

The chain is built from TRBV5-1 and TRBJ1-5, with D unresolved. The CDR3 spans 15 residues. Trimming took 0 bases from V and 3 from J, leaving 10 bases between them. Germline values: CDR1 SGHRS, CDR2 YFSETQ. CDR3 amino acids: CASSLGGQANQPQHF. The CDR3 region has the DNA TGCGCCAGCAGCTTGGGAGGGCAGGCCAATCAGCCCCAGCATTTT.

This rearrangement joins TRBV6-5 to TRBJ2-7; 8 bases are a match to TRBD1. V gave up 4 bases and J gave up 5 bases; unmatched junction bases: 7. Germline CDR1 MNHEY, CDR2 SVGAGI. This CDR3 has 14 residues. The CDR3 region has the DNA TGTGCCAGCAGTTTCTCGGACAGGGTAGACGAGCAGTACTTC. Its protein is CASSFSDRVDEQYF.

The V and J genes are TRBV7-3 and TRBJ2-1, with TRBD1 as a possible D gene (5 bases). Trimming removed 4 bases at V and 8 bases at J, with 15 bases between. This CDR3 spans 14 amino acids. Germline V gene data show CDR1 as SGHTA and CDR2 as FQGTGA. CDR3 sequence reads: CASSSFGAGDEQFF. CDR3 coding DNA: TGTGCCAGCAGCTCCTTTGGGGCTGGGGATGAGCAGTTCTTC.

A remark on this clone: This same CDR3 is encoded by further DNA sequences in the sample. The chain is built from TRBV10-3 and TRBJ2-2; D call uncertain. The CDR3 totals 13 residues. With 0 bases removed from V and 3 bases from J, the gap between germline ends came to 2 bases. CDR1 and CDR2 (germline): ENHRY, SYGVKD. The CDR3 nucleotides are TGTGCCATCAGTGAGTCAGACACCGGGGAGCTGTTTTTT. It yields the protein CAISESDTGELFF.

The chain has TRBV29-1 and TRBJ2-1, with 8 bases lining up with TRBD2. CDR1 and CDR2 (germline): SQVTM, ANQGSEA. The CDR3 spans 15 residues. Losses at the gene ends were 6 bases for V and 4 bases for J; bases not matched to a gene: 11. CDR3 bases: TGCAGCGTAAGTGGGGCTAGCGGGCATTACAATGAGCAGTTCTTC. Translation: CSVSGASGHYNEQFF.

The chain's CDR3 is CASSAGTSGIKQYF. As DNA, the CDR3 is TGTGCCAGCAGCGCCGGGACTAGCGGGATTAAGCAGTACTTC. The J gene is TRBJ2-7, the V gene TRBV9; 13 bases agree with TRBD2. The junction had 5 bases not matched to a gene; V was cut back by 3 bases and J by 8 bases. Germline V CDR1 and CDR2: SGDLS, YYNGEE. The CDR3 length is 14 residues.

This clone was seen more than once but under ten times. This specimen includes other DNA sequences encoding the same CDR3. This chain connects TRBV28 to TRBJ1-5; D is ambiguous. V shed 6 bases and J shed 4 bases, with 13 bases lying between them. The length of the CDR3 is 14 residues. Germline-derived CDR1 and CDR2 are MDHEN and SYDVKM. CDR3 sequence reads: CASRTGLRNQPQHF. CDR3 coding DNA: TGTGCCAGCAGAACCGGACTGAGGAATCAGCCCCAGCATTTT.

The V call is TRBV5-4, the J call TRBJ2-2; D is uncertain. The CDR3 is 15 amino acids. V was cut by 4 bases and J by 4 bases, with 14 bases left in between. The germline gives CDR1 SGHNT, CDR2 YYREEE (reference sequence). CDR3 coding DNA: TGTGCCAGCAGCCCCCGGGCCAAGGGCACCGGGGAGCTGTTTTTT. It specifies CASSPRAKGTGELFF.

This chain joins TRBV6-5 and TRBJ1-4, with D possibly being TRBD1 (5 bases). Per the germline V gene, CDR1 is MNHEY and CDR2 is SVGAGI. V was trimmed by 2 bases and J by 0 bases, leaving 7 bases between them. The CDR3 consists of 15 residues. The CDR3 loop is CASSYGRATNEKLFF. CDR3 nucleotide sequence: TGTGCCAGCAGTTACGGCAGGGCAACTAATGAAAAACTGTTTTTT.